The 3 T cell receptor beta chains reported below all come from one sample, sequenced in a study of identical twins. Each CDR3 protein gets one entry after TCRdb re-called the 5' RACE reads with MiXCR. The table records some 730,000 distinct CDR3 sequences, 15% to 20% of them present only once. This sample also appeared in a second study, on T cells expressing NK-cell markers.

What was sequenced was PBMCs. These receptors were collected from a woman aged 18-29 years in good health.

The chain combines TRBV9 with TRBJ1-1; D is undetermined. Germline lookup yields CDR1 SGDLS and CDR2 YYNGEE. Trimming cost V 6 bases and J 0 bases, with 21 bases left between them. CDR3 length: 17 residues. CDR3 nucleotides: TGTGCCAGCACCCCTGTATCCGGACGGAGCATGAACACTGAAGCTTTCTTT. This gives the protein CASTPVSGRSMNTEAFF.

This clonotype was observed a handful of times. This chain links TRBV5-1 with TRBJ2-6; tentative D call: TRBD1 (5 bases). V gave up 2 bases and J gave up 0 bases, with 9 bases separating them. The CDR3 is 16 residues long. Germline assignment: CDR1 SGHRS and CDR2 YFSETQ. The CDR3: CASSFNRFSGANVLTF. CDR3 bases: TGCGCCAGCAGCTTTAACAGGTTCTCTGGGGCCAACGTCCTGACTTTC.

This clonotype was counted only a few times. V is TRBV12-3 or TRBV12-4 and J is TRBJ2-5; D is uncertain. The CDR3 length is 14 residues. V was shortened by 1 base and J by 3 bases, with 9 bases between the two germline ends. The CDR3 coding sequence is TGTGCCAGCAGTTTAGGGCAGACCAAAGAGACCCAGTACTTC. Encoded protein: CASSLGQTKETQYF.